The sequence of this T cell receptor (beta chain) was determined in a study of T cell repertoires in cytomegalovirus infection. A word on this clonotype: Its cognate antigen is unknown.

Trimming took off 7 bases at V and 9 bases at J, with 17 bases between the two ends. In germline, CDR1 is SEHNR, CDR2 FQNEAQ (reference sequence). This CDR3 has 13 amino acids. One entry per CDR3 protein results from TCRdb running MiXCR on the reads. The sample lists a few hundred thousand distinct CDR3 sequences; roughly 43% were seen once. The material was cultured PBMCs, obtained from culture after CMV antigen stimulation. The receptor comes from a human donor in good health (CMV status not recorded). Some clones in this sample may be carry-over from other donors' samples. The V and J genes are TRBV7-9 and TRBJ2-3; the D is unclear. As DNA, the CDR3 is TGTGCCAGCACCCCAAGAGACGGAATAACGCAGTATTTT. Its protein product is CASTPRDGITQYF.